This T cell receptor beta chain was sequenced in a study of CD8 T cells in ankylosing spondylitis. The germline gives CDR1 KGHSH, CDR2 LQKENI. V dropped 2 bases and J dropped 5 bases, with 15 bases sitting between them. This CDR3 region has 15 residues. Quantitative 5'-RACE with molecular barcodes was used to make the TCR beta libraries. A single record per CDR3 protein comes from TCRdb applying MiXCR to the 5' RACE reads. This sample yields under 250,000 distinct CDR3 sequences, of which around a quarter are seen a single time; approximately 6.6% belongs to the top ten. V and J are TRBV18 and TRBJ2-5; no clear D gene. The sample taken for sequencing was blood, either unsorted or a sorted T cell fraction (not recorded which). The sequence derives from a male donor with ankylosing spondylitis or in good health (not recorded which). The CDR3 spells CASSPMKGSWETQYF. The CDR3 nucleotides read TGTGCCAGCTCACCAATGAAGGGATCGTGGGAGACCCAGTACTTC.